The TCR beta chain described here comes from a study of PD-1 blockade in classical Hodgkin lymphoma. In its sample, this clone ranks as medium-sized (0.01 to 0.1%). V lost 9 bases, J lost 4 bases, and 21 bases lay in between. This CDR3 is 15 amino acids long. Germline assignment: CDR1 LNHDA and CDR2 SQIVND (reference sequence). Time point defined: cycle 4 day 1 (C4D1), after more than five weeks of nivolumab. Every single patient, without exception, relapsed after autologous stem cell transplantation, and brentuximab vedotin exposure varied. Sequencing used immunoSEQ multiplex PCR; TCRdb keeps in-frame clones, though not all of them. The repertoire has around 30,000 clones, 80% of them found once; the top ten carry roughly 16%.

This chain connects TRBV19 to TRBJ1-2, with D unresolved. Source: peripheral blood mononuclear cells (PBMCs), taken before the fourth cycle of nivolumab. This receptor was taken from a human donor with classical Hodgkin lymphoma. The CDR3 DNA follows: TGTGCCAGCCAATTAAGGACCGGTGCTTCCTATGGCTACACCTTC. Amino acid sequence: CASQLRTGASYGYTF.